Listed here are 9 T cell receptor beta chains from one sample, sequenced in a study of shared clonotypes between healthy human individuals. Clones were sequenced by immunoSEQ multiplex PCR, and TCRdb holds only the in-frame ones, with some missing. Among some 2,400,000 clones listed, around 95% were seen once. The sequencing sample was made of naive CD4+ T cells sorted from blood. Subset denoted: CD45RA+ positively selected. The receptors originated from a man aged 18 to 29 in good health.

Concerning this clone itself: The same CDR3 also results from other DNA sequences found in this sample. This rearrangement joins TRBV2 to TRBJ1-1, with 8 bases that match TRBD1. The CDR3 runs to 14 residues. The V and J ends lost 4 bases and 2 bases, in that order; junction bases with no gene match: 3. The germline CDR1 and CDR2 sequences are SNHLY and FYNNEI. The CDR3, as DNA: TGTGCCAGCAGTGGACAGGGGAAAAACACTGAAGCTTTCTTT. It is translated as CASSGQGKNTEAFF.

This clone occurred once. The same CDR3 is also encoded by other DNA sequences in this sample. This chain joins TRBV29-1 and TRBJ2-7; D is ambiguous. CDR1 is SQVTM and CDR2 is ANQGSEA in the germline V gene. The V end lost 2 bases, the J end lost 2 bases, and 7 bases lay between the germline ends. This CDR3 comprises 12 residues. This CDR3 is CSVEPSAYEQYF. CDR3 nucleotides: TGCAGCGTTGAACCCAGCGCCTACGAGCAGTACTTC.

V is TRBV4-1 and J is TRBJ1-4; D unclear. The CDR3 loop spans 17 amino acids. V lost 0 bases to trimming and J lost 0 bases, with 11 bases between them. Per the germline V gene, CDR1 is MGHRA and CDR2 is YSYEKL. Here the CDR3 DNA reads TGCGCCAGCAGCCAAGATGAGGTCCCTGCAACTAATGAAAAACTGTTTTTT. It translates to CASSQDEVPATNEKLFF.

The rearrangement uses TRBV18 and TRBJ2-7; perhaps D is TRBD1 or TRBD2 (5 bases each). Germline V gene data show CDR1 as KGHSH and CDR2 as LQKENI. This CDR3 comprises 14 residues. The V end was cut by 8 bases, the J end by 2 bases, with 16 bases between. The CDR3 loop reads CASRDRDGAYEQYF. DNA of the CDR3: TGTGCCAGCCGAGACCGGGACGGCGCCTACGAGCAGTACTTC.

This chain joins TRBV29-1 and TRBJ2-2; the D is unclear. This CDR3 region has 13 residues. Germline V gene data show CDR1 as SQVTM and CDR2 as ANQGSEA. V gave up 2 bases and J gave up 1 base, with 5 bases separating them. CDR3 loop: CSVEIWNTGELFF. The DNA for the CDR3 is TGCAGCGTTGAAATCTGGAACACCGGGGAGCTGTTTTTT.

The chain is built from TRBV6-1 and TRBJ1-5; tentatively, D is TRBD1 (5 bases). Germline CDR1 and CDR2: MNHNS and SASEGT. This CDR3 is 16 amino acids long. Trimming pared 2 bases from V and 0 bases from J, leaving 11 bases between. CDR3: CASSEQGRGSNQPQHF. The CDR3, as DNA: TGTGCCAGCAGTGAACAGGGAAGGGGTAGCAATCAGCCCCAGCATTTT.

For this clone: The same CDR3 is also encoded by other DNA sequences in this sample. The chain couples TRBV10-3 to TRBJ1-5, with D perhaps matching TRBD1 (5 bases). The CDR3 is 13 amino acids. The germline V gene encodes CDR1 ENHRY and CDR2 SYGVKD. V lost 2 bases to trimming and J lost 4 bases, with 6 bases between them. The CDR3 reads CAISEGGNQPQHF. Here the CDR3 DNA reads TGTGCCATCAGTGAGGGGGGTAATCAGCCCCAGCATTTT.

This chain uses TRBV18 with TRBJ2-6; TRBD1 agrees at 7 bases. Per the germline V gene, CDR1 is KGHSH and CDR2 is LQKENI. The CDR3 spans 18 residues. J was trimmed by 0 bases and V by 2 bases; bases with no gene match: 7. In nucleotides, the CDR3 is TGTGCCAGCTCACCAGGGACAGCCGGTTCCTCTGGGGCCAACGTCCTGACTTTC. Translating gives CASSPGTAGSSGANVLTF. Looking up the rest from reference TRBV18 and TRBJ2-6 gives the full variable domain: NAGVMQNPRHLVRRRGQEARLRCSPMKGHSHVYWYRQLPEEGLKFMVYLQKENIIDESGMPKERFSAEFPKEGPSILRIQQVVRGDSAAYFCASSPGTAGSSGANVLTFGAGSRLTVL.

This clone was observed a single time. The V and J genes are TRBV18 and TRBJ2-7; TRBD1 agrees at 8 bases. Trimming took 3 bases from V and 5 from J; bases not matched to a gene: 9. The germline V gene has CDR1 KGHSH and CDR2 LQKENI. The CDR3 extends over 15 amino acids. CDR3 nucleotides: TGTGCCAGCTCACCCCAGCCAGGGGGCCTGAACGAGCAGTACTTC. This translates into CASSPQPGGLNEQYF.